What follows is one T cell receptor beta chain and its context. This clonotype was observed many times. The antigen this receptor binds is unknown. No qualities accompany the bases; no much larger clone lies one base away. This specimen comes from a study of early T cells in non-severe SARS-CoV-2 infection (dated by TCRdb to the early 2020s). Concerning the study at large: Because TCR sequencing was done on bulk RNA from unsorted whole blood, the alpha and beta chains could not be paired. Here is what the overall study found, with its caveats: VDJdb matching was skewed toward anti-spike CD8 responses, so virus-specific expansions were likely underestimated and private and CD4 specificities were missed.

The cysteine opens and the phenylalanine closes a CDR3 of 16 amino acids. The retained sequence is limited to the CDR3, 48 bases, with the frame set at the first base. CDR1 is given as SGHAT and CDR2 as FQNNGV, both from the germline V gene. Trimming removed 2 bases from V and 8 bases from J; the gene matches leave 8 bases unexplained. A case-control design nested within a healthcare worker cohort in London, UK, was used, with weekly nasopharyngeal swab PCR tests and blood sampling performed. Healthcare workers were recruited between 23 and 31 March 2020, during the week of the UK lockdown, and were followed weekly for up to roughly 16 weeks. Receptor amplification or capture employed 5' RACE. TCRdb records NextSeq 500 as the sequencer. In the TCR library protocol, unique molecular identifiers were attached to individual cDNA molecules to correct for PCR bias and sequencing error. Both TCR alpha and beta chains were sequenced, and tight co-correlation was observed between alpha and beta sequence abundances in each sample. The study's own analysis went as follows. Decombinator V4 was used to annotate TCR sequences for V gene, J gene and CDR3. Expanded TCRs were defined as changing significantly between any two time points under a Poisson model with p below 0.0001. Abundances of TCRs were expressed as counts per million after normalisation to the total number of TCRs sequenced in each sample. MAIT TCRs were defined by TRAV1-2 paired with TRAJ12, TRAJ20 or TRAJ33, and iNKT TCRs by TRAV10 paired with TRAJ18. VDJdb, accessed 1 November 2021, was searched for CMV, EBV and SARS-CoV-2 annotated TCRs, with TCRs annotated for multiple antigens excluded. TCRdb redid the processing of the public reads, applying fastp at Q25 and MiXCR, and retained in-frame beta chains. CDR3 protein sequences are deduplicated, and each keeps its most common genes and DNA. For this entry, the V and J calls and clone size follow TCRdb and not the study's own pipeline. The sample data list 75,000 to 80,000 distinct CDR3 sequences, and roughly a sixth of these were observed just once. Clones ranked in the top ten supply less than 15% of the sample.

This receptor was obtained from an adult who was a healthcare worker with PCR-confirmed SARS-CoV-2 infection or an uninfected control (not recorded which). The rearrangement joined TRBV11-2 to TRBJ2-3, with 12 bases aligning to TRBD2. The source material was whole blood. The encoded CDR3 is CASSLSTSGGGATQYF. The sequenced DNA: TGTGCCAGCAGCTTATCGACTAGCGGGGGAGGGGCTACGCAGTATTTT.